This T cell receptor (beta chain) was sequenced during a study of blood T cell repertoires in COVID-19. Across the whole study: From T cells, B-cell-depleted T cells, or PBMCs came the material, which was cDNA or gDNA.

The CDR3 contains 15 residues. J was trimmed by 7 bases and V by 3 bases; bases with no gene match: 7. Germline-derived CDR1 and CDR2 are SGDLS and YYNGEE. Data came from immunoSEQ multiplex PCR; TCRdb stores just in-frame clones and leaves some out. The table records over 250,000 clones, approximately 90% of them present only once. This receptor was obtained from a woman in her thirties or forties who had recovered from COVID-19. Sequences were obtained from peripheral blood. The V call is TRBV9, the J call TRBJ2-2; TRBD2 agrees at 9 bases. CDR3 sequence (DNA): TGTGCCAGCAGCGCCCCACTAGCGGGCGGCGGGGAGCTGTTTTTT. Residues: CASSAPLAGGGELFF.